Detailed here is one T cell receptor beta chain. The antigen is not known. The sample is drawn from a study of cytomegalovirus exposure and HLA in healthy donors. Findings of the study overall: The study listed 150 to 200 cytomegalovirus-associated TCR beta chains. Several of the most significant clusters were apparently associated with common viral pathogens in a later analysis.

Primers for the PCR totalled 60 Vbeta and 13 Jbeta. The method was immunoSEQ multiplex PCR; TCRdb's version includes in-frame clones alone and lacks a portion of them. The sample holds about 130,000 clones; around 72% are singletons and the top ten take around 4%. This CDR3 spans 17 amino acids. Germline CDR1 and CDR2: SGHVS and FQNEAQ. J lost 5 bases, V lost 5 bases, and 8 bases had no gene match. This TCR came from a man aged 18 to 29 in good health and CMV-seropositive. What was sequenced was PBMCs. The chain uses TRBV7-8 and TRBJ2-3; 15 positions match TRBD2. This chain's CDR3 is CASSLLGLAGGLDTQYF. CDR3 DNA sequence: TGTGCCAGCAGCCTACTGGGACTAGCGGGAGGTTTAGATACGCAGTATTTT.